One sample yielded the 8 T cell receptor beta chains listed below, sequenced in a study of cytomegalovirus exposure and HLA in healthy donors. PCR was performed using 60 Vbeta and 13 Jbeta primers. Profiled with immunoSEQ multiplex PCR; TCRdb holds only in-frame clones, not every one. The table includes about 150,000 clones, 80% detected once. Material for sequencing was PBMCs. The origin of the receptors is a man between 25 and 39 years old in good health and CMV-seropositive.

The sample holds a few counts of this clone. This chain uses TRBV7-6 with TRBJ1-1, with unresolved D. Trimming stripped 5 bases from V and 8 bases from J, with 15 bases between. This CDR3 is 13 amino acids long. The germline V gene encodes CDR1 SGHVS and CDR2 FNYEAQ. The chain's CDR3 is CASSPRGDTEAFF. The CDR3 nucleotides read TGTGCCAGCAGCCCCCGGGGAGATACCGAAGCTTTCTTT.

CDR3 loop: CATSKTGTGGLNTEAFF. For the CDR3, the DNA is TGTGCCACCAGCAAAACCGGGACAGGGGGCCTGAACACTGAAGCTTTCTTT. The V gene is TRBV15, the J gene TRBJ1-1, with 12 nucleotides matching TRBD1. The CDR3 totals 17 residues. In germline, CDR1 is LNHNV, CDR2 YYDKDF (reference sequence). With 4 bases clipped from V and 0 bases from J, the junction kept 6 bases outside the gene matches.

J is TRBJ2-3 and V is TRBV4-2, with D tentatively TRBD2 (5 bases). V lost 1 base, J lost 3 bases, and 11 bases lay in between. Germline V lookup: CDR1 LGHNA, CDR2 YNFKEQ. The CDR3 covers 15 residues. The CDR3 sequence: CASSQGPSRTDTQYF. In nucleotides, the CDR3 is TGTGCCAGCAGCCAAGGGCCTAGCAGGACAGATACGCAGTATTTT.

As DNA, the CDR3 is TGTGCCAGCAGTTTAGGGACAGGGGGCGTCTATGGCTACACCTTC. Residues: CASSLGTGGVYGYTF. This chain joins TRBV28 and TRBJ1-2; 12 bases line up with TRBD1. This CDR3 is 15 amino acids long. Germline V gene data show CDR1 as MDHEN and CDR2 as SYDVKM. Trimming at V came to 2 bases and at J to 4 bases, leaving 2 bases not matched to a gene.

The genes are TRBV7-2 and TRBJ1-2; 7 bases are a match to TRBD1. This CDR3 is built from 14 residues. CDR1 and CDR2 (germline): SGHTA, FQGNSA. The junction had 8 bases not matched to a gene; V was cut back by 5 bases and J by 5 bases. The CDR3, as DNA: TGTGCCAGCAGCCTTGGCCCGACAGGGTATGGCTACACCTTC. This gives the protein CASSLGPTGYGYTF.

CDR3 sequence: CSVAGDSNQPQHF. In DNA, the CDR3 is TGCAGCGTTGCAGGCGATAGCAATCAGCCCCAGCATTTT. V gene TRBV29-1 combines with J gene TRBJ1-5; D uncertain. Trimming left V 4 bases short and J 0 bases short, with 7 bases between. The CDR3 runs to 13 residues. Germline V gene data show CDR1 as SQVTM and CDR2 as ANQGSEA.

The chain recombines TRBV5-1 with TRBJ2-1; a weak D match, TRBD2 (6 bases). The CDR3 covers 16 residues. Germline loops: CDR1 SGHRS, CDR2 YFSETQ. Trimming stripped 4 bases from V and 2 bases from J, with 16 bases between. CDR3 DNA sequence: TGCGCCAGCAGCCGGGGGTCGGGGTCTACCTACAATGAGCAGTTCTTC. Protein product: CASSRGSGSTYNEQFF.

The chain joins TRBV7-6 to TRBJ2-7; 8 nucleotides line up with TRBD1. The V gene end was trimmed by 2 bases and the J gene end by 2 bases; junction bases not matched to a gene: 8. Germline loops: CDR1 SGHVS, CDR2 FNYEAQ. The CDR3 runs to 16 residues. The CDR3 reads CASSLLADRGPYEQYF. DNA for the CDR3: TGTGCCAGCAGCTTATTAGCCGACAGGGGTCCCTACGAGCAGTACTTC.